These 30 T cell receptor beta chains were all obtained from the same sample, sequenced in a study of regulatory T cells in long-lasting Graves disease. Arm-PCR of CDR3 regions and iRepertoire HTBI primers were the basis on which TCR beta libraries were built. TCRdb itself ran the multiplex PCR reads through MiXCR, one entry per CDR3 protein. This table has some 450,000 distinct CDR3 sequences, around 15% appearing once. Sample time point: newly diagnosed GD, antithyroid drugs for less than 3 months. Extracted PBMC RNA gave rise to the TCR library. These same records also appear under a second study, on T cells in Graves' hyperthyroidism and ophthalmopathy.

The specimen comprised peripheral blood mononuclear cells (PBMCs), sampled at new diagnosis, from a patient treated with antithyroid drugs. The receptors shown here come from a woman aged 25 to 39 with Graves disease.

CDR3 nucleotides: TGCAGCGTTGAATTTGGGAACTCTCCCGGGGAGCTGTTTTTT. It specifies CSVEFGNSPGELFF. The chain links TRBV29-1 to TRBJ2-2; the D is unclear. Trimming took 2 bases from V and 6 from J, leaving 13 bases between them. The CDR3 runs to 14 residues. Germline V lookup: CDR1 SQVTM, CDR2 ANQGSEA.

In this sample, this clonotype turned up many times. V gene TRBV24-1 combines with J gene TRBJ2-3; 12 positions agree with TRBD2. The V and J ends lost 4 bases and 4 bases, in that order; junction bases with no gene match: 5. The CDR3 contains 16 residues. Germline assignment: CDR1 KGHDR and CDR2 SFDVKD. The chain's CDR3 is CATSDPSGRASDTQYF. CDR3 in DNA: TGTGCCACCAGTGACCCTAGCGGGAGGGCCTCAGATACGCAGTATTTT.

This clonotype was detected many times. The chain links TRBV5-1 to TRBJ2-5; possibly TRBD1 for D (5 bases). Trimming removed 0 bases at V and 2 bases at J, with 14 bases between. Germline V gene data show CDR1 as SGHRS and CDR2 as YFSETQ. The CDR3 runs 16 residues. The CDR3 DNA reads as TGCGCCAGCAGCTTGGGTCCAGGGTCCGCACAAGAGACCCAGTACTTC. This codes for CASSLGPGSAQETQYF.

The CDR3 protein is CASSLEEGTTYEQYF. The CDR3 DNA reads as TGTGCCAGCAGTTTAGAGGAGGGCACTACCTACGAGCAGTACTTC. The V call is TRBV12-3 or TRBV12-4, the J call TRBJ2-7; weak D call: TRBD2 (6 bases). There are 15 residues in the CDR3. The ends were cut back, 1 base at V and 2 bases at J, with 12 bases in the middle.

This clonotype appeared many times. The chain carries TRBV11-2 and TRBJ2-7; 7 nucleotides match TRBD2. Per germline, CDR1 SGHAT and CDR2 FQNNGV. This CDR3 has 12 residues. The V gene end was trimmed by 3 bases and the J gene end by 6 bases; junction bases not matched to a gene: 2. CDR3 DNA sequence: TGTGCCAGCAGCTTCGGGAGGCTCGAGCAGTACTTC. Translated: CASSFGRLEQYF.

In this sample, this clonotype turned up many times. The chain recombines TRBV20-1 with TRBJ1-5; maybe TRBD1 (6 bases). Germline V CDR1 and CDR2: DFQATT, SNEGSKA (reference sequence). The CDR3 is made up of 15 amino acids. The ends were cut back, 4 bases at V and 0 bases at J, with 13 bases in the middle. The CDR3 region is CSAINRVYSNQPQHF. CDR3 DNA: TGCAGTGCTATAAACAGGGTCTATAGCAATCAGCCCCAGCATTTT.

This clonotype was counted many times. The chain joins TRBV12-3 or TRBV12-4 to TRBJ2-3, with 10 bases matching TRBD2. The V and J ends lost 2 bases and 9 bases, in that order; junction bases with no gene match: 11. The CDR3 contains 16 residues. In nucleotides, the CDR3 is TGTGCCAGCAGTTTATCGCTAGCGGGAGTGGGGGGGACGCAGTATTTT. It translates to CASSLSLAGVGGTQYF.

The chain uses TRBV27 and TRBJ2-2; 7 bases are a match to TRBD1. This CDR3 is 14 amino acids long. From germline, CDR1 is MNHEY and CDR2 SMNVEV (reference sequence). Unmatched junction bases numbered 4, after V lost 6 bases and J lost 3 bases. The CDR3 is CASSPGGYTGELFF. In DNA form, the CDR3 reads TGTGCCAGCAGCCCAGGGGGTTACACCGGGGAGCTGTTTTTT.

CDR3: CATSRDKGEGAYEQYF. CDR3 nucleotides: TGTGCCACCAGCAGGGACAAAGGGGAGGGGGCCTACGAGCAGTACTTC. V gene TRBV15 combines with J gene TRBJ2-7; D is perhaps TRBD2 (7 bases). Germline-derived CDR1 and CDR2 are LNHNV and YYDKDF (reference sequence). Trimming stripped 3 bases from V and 2 bases from J, with 17 bases between. The CDR3 is 16 amino acids. Drawing the rest from reference TRBV15 and TRBJ2-7, the complete variable domain is DAMVIQNPRYQVTQFGKPVTLSCSQTLNHNVMYWYQQKSSQAPKLLFHYYDKDFNNEADTPDNFQSRRPNTSFCFLDIRSPGLGDTAMYLCATSRDKGEGAYEQYFGPGTRLTVT.

This clonotype was seen only a few times. V and J are TRBV27 and TRBJ1-4; D uncertain. Trimming removed 0 bases at V and 1 base at J, with 3 bases between. There are 14 residues in the CDR3. Germline V lookup: CDR1 MNHEY, CDR2 SMNVEV (reference sequence). CDR3 coding DNA: TGTGCCAGCAGTTTATCCGGAACTAATGAAAAACTGTTTTTT. Its translation is CASSLSGTNEKLFF.

This clonotype was detected many times. The gene calls are TRBV7-9 and TRBJ1-5; D gene unclear. Germline CDR1 SEHNR, CDR2 FQNEAQ (reference sequence). This CDR3 region has 13 residues. Trimming pared 1 base from V and 5 bases from J, leaving 6 bases between. The CDR3 nucleotides read TGTGCCAGCAGCTTAGGACGTTATCAGCCCCAGCATTTT. This encodes CASSLGRYQPQHF. Full variable domain (remainder filled in from reference TRBV7-9 and TRBJ1-5): DTGVSQNPRHKITKRGQNVTFRCDPISEHNRLYWYRQTLGQGPEFLTYFQNEAQLEKSRLLSDRFSAERPKGSFSTLEIQRTEQGDSAMYLCASSLGRYQPQHFGDGTRLSIL.

This clonotype was counted at least ten times. The chain couples TRBV10-3 to TRBJ1-4; tentatively, D is TRBD1 (6 bases). The germline V gene has CDR1 ENHRY and CDR2 SYGVKD. The V gene lost 0 bases and the J gene lost 5 bases, with 10 bases spanning the gap. This CDR3 contains 15 residues. The CDR3 sequence is CAISESKGGNEKLFF. CDR3 bases: TGTGCCATCAGTGAGTCAAAGGGGGGGAATGAAAAACTGTTTTTT.

This clonotype was seen at least ten times. The rearrangement uses TRBV30 and TRBJ2-7; 7 bases map to TRBD1. With 6 bases clipped from V and 1 base from J, the junction kept 6 bases outside the gene matches. The CDR3 sequence is 13 residues long. Germline assignment: CDR1 GTSNPN and CDR2 SVGIG (reference sequence). This CDR3 is CACLDRRSYEQYF. CDR3 nucleotides: TGTGCCTGCCTGGACAGGAGATCCTACGAGCAGTACTTC.

This clonotype has only a few counts. The chain carries TRBV6-4 and TRBJ1-2, with TRBD1 matching over 7 bases. Germline loops: CDR1 MRHNA, CDR2 SNTAGT. The CDR3 contains 15 residues. Trimming removed 10 bases from V and 0 bases from J; junction bases left unmatched: 11. The CDR3 here is CANLLTGYTNYGYTF. The CDR3 nucleotides are TGTGCCAACCTACTGACAGGGTACACTAACTATGGCTACACCTTC.

This clonotype has a count of ten or more. J is TRBJ2-2 and V is TRBV3-1; 8 bases are shared with TRBD1. The V segment lost 5 bases and the J segment 4 bases; nucleotides outside the gene matches: 3. There are 14 residues in the CDR3. Germline CDR1 LGHDT, CDR2 YNNKEL (reference sequence). CDR3 nucleotide sequence: TGTGCCAGCAGCAGACAGGGGCCCACCGGGGAGCTGTTTTTT. Its protein product is CASSRQGPTGELFF.

This clonotype was found many times. The chain uses TRBV7-2 and TRBJ2-1; D may correspond to TRBD1 or TRBD2 (5 bases each). Trimming shortened V by 1 base and J by 6 bases, and 10 bases separated the two germline ends. The CDR3 runs to 14 residues. The V gene's germline CDR1 is SGHTA and CDR2 FQGNSA. CDR3 sequence (DNA): TGTGCCAGCAGCTTAGGGGGGTCTCTCAATGAGCAGTTCTTC. As protein: CASSLGGSLNEQFF.

This clonotype has at least ten counts. The chain couples TRBV5-5 to TRBJ1-1; 8 bases are shared with TRBD1. Germline V gene lookup returns CDR1 SGHKS and CDR2 YYEKEE (reference sequence). The V and J ends lost 2 bases and 1 base, in that order; junction bases with no gene match: 7. The CDR3 covers 16 residues. The CDR3 spells CASSFRDRTGNTEAFF. CDR3 coding DNA: TGTGCCAGCAGCTTCCGGGACAGGACAGGGAACACTGAAGCTTTCTTT.

This clonotype was seen many times. The rearrangement uses TRBV28 and TRBJ2-1; perhaps TRBD2 as D (6 bases). Germline V lookup: CDR1 MDHEN, CDR2 SYDVKM. The V gene lost 2 bases and the J gene lost 11 bases, with 13 bases spanning the gap. The CDR3 is made up of 13 amino acids. The CDR3 DNA is TGTGCCAGCAGTTTACAATCGACTAGTCAGCAGTTCTTC. Translated: CASSLQSTSQQFF.

The sample holds many counts of this clonotype. This chain joins TRBV13 and TRBJ2-7; D call uncertain. CDR3 length: 14 amino acids. Trimming stripped 3 bases from V and 0 bases from J, with 9 bases between. The germline gives CDR1 PRHDT, CDR2 FYEKMQ (reference sequence). CDR3 DNA sequence: TGTGCCAGCAGCTTTAATCCGGACTCCTACGAGCAGTACTTC. Protein product: CASSFNPDSYEQYF.

This clonotype was detected ten times or more. The chain combines TRBV20-1 with TRBJ2-3, with D uncertain. V lost 5 bases and J 6 bases, leaving 9 bases between the germline ends. Germline V CDR1 and CDR2: DFQATT, SNEGSKA (reference sequence). CDR3 length equals 11 residues. The CDR3 here is CSARWRDTQYF. The CDR3 coding sequence is TGCAGTGCTCGCTGGCGGGATACGCAGTATTTT.

This clonotype was found many times. The chain has TRBV28 and TRBJ2-1; D tentatively fits TRBD1 or TRBD2 (5 bases each). The germline CDR1 and CDR2 sequences are MDHEN and SYDVKM. CDR3 length: 16 amino acids. V was trimmed by 5 bases and J by 2 bases, leaving 16 bases between them. The CDR3 sequence: CASSTIIGTPYNEQFF. The CDR3 DNA sequence: TGTGCCAGCAGTACAATTATCGGGACCCCCTACAATGAGCAGTTCTTC.

In this sample, this clonotype turned up many times. V is TRBV28 and J is TRBJ1-1, with D hard to call. Germline V lookup: CDR1 MDHEN, CDR2 SYDVKM. Trimming stripped 5 bases from V and 3 bases from J, with 10 bases between. The length of the CDR3 is 13 residues. The CDR3 reads CASSPDRYTEAFF. As DNA, the CDR3 is TGTGCCAGCAGTCCAGACCGGTACACTGAAGCTTTCTTT.

This clonotype appeared many times. The CDR3 nucleotides are TGCGCCAGCAGCTTGGAAATGGGAGGGAGCACAGATACGCAGTATTTT. It specifies CASSLEMGGSTDTQYF. The chain links TRBV5-1 to TRBJ2-3, with 7 bases that match TRBD2. Germline V gives CDR1 SGHRS, CDR2 YFSETQ. J lost 0 bases, V lost 0 bases, and 4 bases had no gene match. The CDR3 loop spans 16 amino acids.

This clonotype was picked up many times. This chain links TRBV20-1 with TRBJ2-3, with 9 bases fitting TRBD2. This CDR3 is built from 16 residues. CDR1 is DFQATT and CDR2 is SNEGSKA in the germline V gene (reference sequence). Trimming took 6 bases from V and 6 from J; bases not matched to a gene: 16. For the CDR3, the DNA is TGCAGTGCAGAGTACCCAGCGGGAGGAAATCAGGATACGCAGTATTTT. Translating it yields CSAEYPAGGNQDTQYF.

There are a few counts of this clonotype. The chain is built from TRBV27 and TRBJ1-2, with 9 positions matching TRBD1. The CDR3 extends over 17 amino acids. Germline V lookup: CDR1 MNHEY, CDR2 SMNVEV (reference sequence). The junction had 11 bases not matched to a gene; V was cut back by 5 bases and J by 1 base. The CDR3: CASSIQGAPNVNYGYTF. For the CDR3, the DNA is TGTGCCAGCAGTATACAGGGGGCGCCTAATGTTAACTATGGCTACACCTTC.

On this clonotype itself: A far larger clone lies a single base away; this is likely a read error. This chain's CDR3 is CVSSQGTSGGEETQYF. The CDR3 DNA sequence: TGTGTCAGCAGCCAAGGGACTAGCGGAGGGGAAGAGACCCAGTACTTC. This chain links TRBV11-2 with TRBJ2-5; 11 nucleotides match TRBD2. The CDR3 loop spans 16 amino acids. Per germline, CDR1 SGHAT and CDR2 FQNNGV.

This clonotype appeared many times. This rearrangement joins TRBV2 to TRBJ1-5; 7 bases fit TRBD1. Germline V CDR1 and CDR2: SNHLY, FYNNEI. This CDR3 spans 14 amino acids. Trimming took 5 bases from V and 3 from J; bases not matched to a gene: 4. This chain's CDR3 is CASSRDRDNQPQHF. The CDR3 DNA is TGTGCCAGCAGTAGGGACAGAGACAATCAGCCCCAGCATTTT.

This clonotype turned up a few times. This chain connects TRBV14 to TRBJ2-2; D perhaps matches TRBD2 (5 bases). Germline assignment: CDR1 SGHDN and CDR2 FVKESK. This CDR3 region has 14 residues. V shed 3 bases and J shed 6 bases, with 11 bases lying between them. The CDR3 loop reads CASSQSRGPGELFF. As DNA, the CDR3 is TGTGCCAGCAGCCAGTCACGCGGGCCCGGGGAGCTGTTTTTT.

This clonotype has just one count. A far larger clone is off by one base, so a read error is likely. V and J are TRBV14 and TRBJ2-3; 12 bases are a match to TRBD2. With the DNA end fitting TRBJ2-1 better, the J assignment may be wrong. Germline V CDR1 and CDR2: SGHDN, FVKESK. The CDR3 has 16 amino acids. CDR3 protein: CASRRLAGVTDYEQFF. DNA for the CDR3: TGTGCCAGCAGACGACTAGCGGGAGTAACCGACTACGAGCAGTTCTTC.

The rearrangement links TRBV29-1 to TRBJ2-5; D not resolved. CDR1 and CDR2 (germline): SQVTM, ANQGSEA. The CDR3 has 12 amino acids. V was cut by 3 bases and J by 4 bases, with 9 bases left in between. As DNA, the CDR3 is TGCAGCGTTGATAATCCGATAGAGACCCAGTACTTC. Its protein is CSVDNPIETQYF.